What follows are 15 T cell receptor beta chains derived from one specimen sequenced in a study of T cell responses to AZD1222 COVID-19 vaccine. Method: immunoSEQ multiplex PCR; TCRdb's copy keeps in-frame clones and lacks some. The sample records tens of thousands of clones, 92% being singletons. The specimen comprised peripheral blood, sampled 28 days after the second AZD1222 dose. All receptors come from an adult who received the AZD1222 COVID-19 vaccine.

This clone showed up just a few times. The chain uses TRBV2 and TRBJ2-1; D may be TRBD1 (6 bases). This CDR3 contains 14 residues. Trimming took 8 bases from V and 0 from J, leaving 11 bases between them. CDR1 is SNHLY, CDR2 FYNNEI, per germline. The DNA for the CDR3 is TGTGCCAGCTTTCGACAGGACTCCTACAATGAGCAGTTCTTC. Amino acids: CASFRQDSYNEQFF.

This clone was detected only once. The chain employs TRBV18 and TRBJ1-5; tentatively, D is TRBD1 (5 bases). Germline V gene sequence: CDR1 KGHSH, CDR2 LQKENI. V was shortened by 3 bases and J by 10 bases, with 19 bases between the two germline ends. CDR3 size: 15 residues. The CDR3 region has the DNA TGTGCCAGCTCACCGCCCTCCAGGAGGGGCGAACCCCAGCATTTT. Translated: CASSPPSRRGEPQHF.

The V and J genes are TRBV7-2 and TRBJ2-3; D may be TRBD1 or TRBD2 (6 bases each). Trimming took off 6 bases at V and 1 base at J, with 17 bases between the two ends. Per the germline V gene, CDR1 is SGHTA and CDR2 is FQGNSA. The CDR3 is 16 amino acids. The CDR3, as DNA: TGTGCCAGCAGAGCAAACGGCCGGGGGCGCACAGATACGCAGTATTTT. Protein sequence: CASRANGRGRTDTQYF. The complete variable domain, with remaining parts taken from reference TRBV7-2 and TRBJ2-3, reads GAGVSQSPSNKVTEKGKDVELRCDPISGHTALYWYRQSLGQGLEFLIYFQGNSAPDKSGLPSDRFSAERTGGSVSTLTIQRTQQEDSAVYLCASRANGRGRTDTQYFGPGTRLTVL.

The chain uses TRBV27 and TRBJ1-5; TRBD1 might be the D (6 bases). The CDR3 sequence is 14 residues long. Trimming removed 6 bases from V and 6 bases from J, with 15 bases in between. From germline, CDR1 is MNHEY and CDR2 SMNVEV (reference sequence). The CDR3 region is CASSIQGGGQPQHF. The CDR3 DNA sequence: TGTGCCAGCAGCATACAGGGTGGAGGTCAGCCCCAGCATTTT.

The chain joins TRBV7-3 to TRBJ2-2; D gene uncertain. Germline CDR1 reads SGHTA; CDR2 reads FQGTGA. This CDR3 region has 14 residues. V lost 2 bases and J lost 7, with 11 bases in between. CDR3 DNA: TGTGCCAGCAGCTTAGAAGCCGGGTACGGGGAGCTGTTTTTT. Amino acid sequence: CASSLEAGYGELFF.

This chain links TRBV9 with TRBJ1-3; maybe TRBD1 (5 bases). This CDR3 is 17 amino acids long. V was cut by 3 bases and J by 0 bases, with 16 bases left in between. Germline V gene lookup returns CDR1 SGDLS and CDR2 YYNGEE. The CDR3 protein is CASSDSYRRSSGNTIYF. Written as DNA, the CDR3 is TGTGCCAGCAGCGATTCTTACAGGCGGTCCTCTGGAAACACCATATATTTT.

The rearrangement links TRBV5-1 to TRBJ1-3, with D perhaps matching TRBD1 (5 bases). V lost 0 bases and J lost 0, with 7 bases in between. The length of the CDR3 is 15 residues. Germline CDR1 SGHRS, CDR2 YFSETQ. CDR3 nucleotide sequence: TGCGCCAGCAGCTTGGGACAGAGCTCTGGAAACACCATATATTTT. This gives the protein CASSLGQSSGNTIYF.

This chain's CDR3 is CASSPHRGSTYEQYF. The CDR3 DNA reads as TGTGCCAGCAGCCCCCACAGGGGTTCTACCTACGAGCAGTACTTC. The chain carries TRBV11-3 and TRBJ2-7; 7 bases agree with TRBD1. V shed 5 bases and J 2 bases; nucleotides not matched to a gene: 9. Germline CDR1 reads SGHNT; CDR2 reads YENEEA. The length of the CDR3 is 15 residues.

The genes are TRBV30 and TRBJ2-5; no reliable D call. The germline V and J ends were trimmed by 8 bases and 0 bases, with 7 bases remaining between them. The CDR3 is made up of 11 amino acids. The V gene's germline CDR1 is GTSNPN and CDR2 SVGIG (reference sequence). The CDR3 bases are TGTGCCGCTGTTTACCAAGAGACCCAGTACTTC. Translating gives CAAVYQETQYF.

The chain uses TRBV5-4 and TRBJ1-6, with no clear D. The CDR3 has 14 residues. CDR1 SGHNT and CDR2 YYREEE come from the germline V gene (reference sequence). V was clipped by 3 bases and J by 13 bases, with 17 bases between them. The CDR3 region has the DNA TGTGCCAGCAGCTCCGAGAGGGCCAGCCATCCCCTCCACTTT. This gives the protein CASSSERASHPLHF.

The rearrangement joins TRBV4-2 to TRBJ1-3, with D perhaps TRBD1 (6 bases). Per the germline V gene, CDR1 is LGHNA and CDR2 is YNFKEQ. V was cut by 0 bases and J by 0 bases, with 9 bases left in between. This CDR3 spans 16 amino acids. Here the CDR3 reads CASSQERTDSGNTIYF. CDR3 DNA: TGTGCCAGCAGCCAAGAAAGGACAGACTCTGGAAACACCATATATTTT.

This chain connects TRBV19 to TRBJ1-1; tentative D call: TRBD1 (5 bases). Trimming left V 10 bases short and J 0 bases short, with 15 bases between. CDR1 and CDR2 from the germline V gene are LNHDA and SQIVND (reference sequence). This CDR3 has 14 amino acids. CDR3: CATGRGVMNTEAFF. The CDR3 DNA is TGTGCCACCGGACGGGGCGTGATGAACACTGAAGCTTTCTTT.

The CDR3 region has the DNA TGTGCCAGCAGCCAAGGGGTCGCCGTTGCCAAAAACATTCAGTACTTC. This encodes CASSQGVAVAKNIQYF. The chain links TRBV14 to TRBJ2-4; no reliable D call. The CDR3 has 16 amino acids. Germline CDR1 is SGHDN and CDR2 is FVKESK. Trimming removed 1 base at V and 1 base at J, with 11 bases between.

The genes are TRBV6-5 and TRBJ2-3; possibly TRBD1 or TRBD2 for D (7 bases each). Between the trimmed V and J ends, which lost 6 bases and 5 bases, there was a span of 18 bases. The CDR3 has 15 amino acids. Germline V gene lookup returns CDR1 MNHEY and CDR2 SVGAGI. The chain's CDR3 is CASSQGGDEGDTQYF. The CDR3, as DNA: TGTGCCAGCAGCCAGGGGGGGGACGAGGGAGATACGCAGTATTTT.

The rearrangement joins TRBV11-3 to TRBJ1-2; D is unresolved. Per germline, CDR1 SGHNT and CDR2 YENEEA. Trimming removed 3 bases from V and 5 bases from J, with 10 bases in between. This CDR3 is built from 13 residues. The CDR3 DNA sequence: TGTGCCAGCAGCTTCGGGATCCGGTATGGCTACACCTTC. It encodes CASSFGIRYGYTF.